The sequence of this TCR beta chain was determined in a study of T cell responses to AZD1222 COVID-19 vaccine. CDR3 size: 17 residues. V lost 1 base and J lost 7, with 22 bases in between. CDR1 SGHNT and CDR2 YYREEE come from the germline V gene (reference sequence). In the case of this clone: Its antigen is not known.

Produced via immunoSEQ multiplex PCR; TCRdb's table is partial and in-frame only. The sample has 95,000 to 100,000 clones; around nine tenths are singletons. Study-wide results and limits: Seropositivity was recorded at baseline in only a handful of AZD1222 recipients. Spike-specific TCR breadth and depth both grew after two AZD1222 doses.

The chain is built from TRBV5-4 and TRBJ2-3, with D possibly TRBD1 on 6 matching bases. The sequence was collected from an adult in good health. The sample consisted of peripheral blood, taken on day 0 of AZD1222 vaccination. The chain's CDR3 is CASSLLQQTGPGYTQYF. CDR3 nucleotide sequence: TGTGCCAGCAGCTTGCTCCAGCAGACAGGTCCCGGGTATACGCAGTATTTT.